Each of the 26 T cell receptor beta chains below was sequenced from the same sample in a study of shared T cell receptors in the human thymus. Sequencing used immunoSEQ multiplex PCR; TCRdb keeps in-frame clones, though not all of them. The data hold more than 300,000 clones, with roughly 94% observed a single time. What was sequenced was thymocytes. These receptors all stem from a human donor.

The chain combines TRBV28 with TRBJ1-1, with 7 bases that match TRBD1. The ends lost 8 bases at V and 7 bases at J; junction bases unmatched: 13. CDR1 is MDHEN, CDR2 SYDVKM, per germline. The CDR3 extends over 14 amino acids. The CDR3 sequence is CASVKTGTAIEAFF. CDR3 sequence (DNA): TGTGCCAGCGTAAAAACCGGGACAGCGATTGAAGCTTTCTTT. Together with reference TRBV28 and TRBJ1-1, the CDR3 gives the full variable domain: DVKVTQSSRYLVKRTGEKVFLECVQDMDHENMFWYRQDPGLGLRLIYFSYDVKMKEKGDIPEGYSVSREKKERFSLILESASTNQTSMYLCASVKTGTAIEAFFGQGTRLTVV.

The chain carries TRBV5-8 and TRBJ1-4, with a tentative D call TRBD1 (5 bases). The CDR3 length is 18 residues. Trimming shortened V by 1 base and J by 6 bases, and 22 bases separated the two germline ends. Germline values: CDR1 SGHTS, CDR2 YDEGEE. Here the CDR3 DNA reads TGTGCCAGCAGCTTGTTTTCTCGGGGGATGATCTGGGATGAAAAACTGTTTTTT. This codes for CASSLFSRGMIWDEKLFF.

This clone was detected only a few times. The chain links TRBV29-1 to TRBJ1-2; no definite D call. V lost 1 base to trimming and J lost 3 bases, with 30 bases between them. The CDR3 has 20 amino acids. The germline CDR1 and CDR2 sequences are SQVTM and ANQGSEA. CDR3 bases: TGCAGCGTTGAAGGGGTTTCCTTTCGGGCATTCGCTCAGGAGGACTATGGCTACACCTTC. This translates into CSVEGVSFRAFAQEDYGYTF.

The chain links TRBV15 to TRBJ2-5; a possible D gene is TRBD1 (6 bases). The J call may be incorrect, as the DNA end agrees better with TRBJ2-7. CDR3 length: 14 amino acids. CDR1 is LNHNV and CDR2 is YYDKDF in the germline V gene (reference sequence). In nucleotides, the CDR3 is TGTGCCACCAGCAACAGGGACGGTAGCTACGAGCAGTACTTC. Its protein product is CATSNRDGSYEQYF.

The chain uses TRBV6-6 and TRBJ1-1; D might be TRBD1 (6 bases). The CDR3 contains 14 residues. Per the germline V gene, CDR1 is MNHNY and CDR2 is SVGAGI (reference sequence). V lost 7 bases and J 3 bases, leaving 15 bases between the germline ends. The CDR3 DNA follows: TGTGCCAGCAAAAGAAAGGGGGTCTACACTGAAGCTTTCTTT. This sequence encodes CASKRKGVYTEAFF.

The V gene is TRBV9, the J gene TRBJ1-3; a weak D match, TRBD1 (5 bases). The CDR3 covers 16 residues. Germline V lookup: CDR1 SGDLS, CDR2 YYNGEE. Trimming cost V 0 bases and J 8 bases, with 18 bases left between them. The CDR3 nucleotides are TGTGCCAGCAGCGTAGCTCGGGAAGGGACCTGGGACACCATATATTTT. Translation: CASSVAREGTWDTIYF. Using reference TRBV9 and TRBJ1-3 for the parts outside the CDR3, the full variable domain is DSGVTQTPKHLITATGQRVTLRCSPRSGDLSVYWYQQSLDQGLQFLIQYYNGEERAKGNILERFSAQQFPDLHSELNLSSLELGDSALYFCASSVAREGTWDTIYFGEGSWLTVV.

The chain is built from TRBV18 and TRBJ1-5, with D perhaps TRBD1 (6 bases). The CDR3 contains 15 residues. The germline CDR1 and CDR2 sequences are KGHSH and LQKENI. V was clipped by 3 bases and J by 6 bases, with 15 bases between them. The CDR3, as DNA: TGTGCCAGCTCACCTTCGACAGGATCGGGTCAGCCCCAGCATTTT. Protein sequence: CASSPSTGSGQPQHF.

The chain combines TRBV19 with TRBJ2-5; perhaps TRBD2 as D (6 bases). Per the germline V gene, CDR1 is LNHDA and CDR2 is SQIVND (reference sequence). This CDR3 is 19 amino acids long. The V end was cut by 2 bases, the J end by 1 base, with 23 bases between. CDR3 loop: CASSIMGASSGSTQETQYF. The CDR3 DNA is TGTGCCAGTAGTATAATGGGTGCCAGTAGCGGCTCAACCCAAGAGACCCAGTACTTC.

The chain links TRBV7-9 to TRBJ2-5, with 8 positions matching TRBD1. The CDR3 runs to 18 residues. J lost 11 bases, V lost 1 base, and 21 bases had no gene match. CDR1 and CDR2 (germline): SEHNR, FQNEAQ (reference sequence). CDR3 nucleotide sequence: TGTGCCAGCAGCTTAGGGTGGCCAGGGGGCGCAAAATGGTCACAGCAGTACTTC. Its protein is CASSLGWPGGAKWSQQYF.

The rearrangement joins TRBV6-6 to TRBJ2-5; D gene unclear. Trimming stripped 2 bases from V and 5 bases from J, with 9 bases between. Germline V CDR1 and CDR2: MNHNY, SVGAGI (reference sequence). The CDR3 loop spans 13 amino acids. CDR3: CASSYIQRETQYF. CDR3 DNA: TGTGCCAGCAGTTACATTCAGAGGGAGACCCAGTACTTC.

J is TRBJ1-5 and V is TRBV27, with 12 bases identical to TRBD1. With V trimmed by 5 bases and J by 0 bases, 2 bases remained unmatched. Germline V CDR1 and CDR2: MNHEY, SMNVEV (reference sequence). This CDR3 region has 16 residues. The CDR3, as DNA: TGTGCCAGCAGTGGGACAGGGGGCCCTAGCAATCAGCCCCAGCATTTT. It codes for CASSGTGGPSNQPQHF.

The V gene is TRBV18, the J gene TRBJ2-5; D call uncertain. Germline V gene sequence: CDR1 KGHSH, CDR2 LQKENI. The CDR3 has 15 residues. V was cut by 3 bases and J by 2 bases, with 13 bases left in between. The CDR3 loop reads CASSPPLVEQETQYF. The CDR3 DNA sequence: TGTGCCAGCTCACCTCCGTTAGTCGAACAAGAGACCCAGTACTTC. Full variable domain (missing parts from reference TRBV18 and TRBJ2-5): NAGVMQNPRHLVRRRGQEARLRCSPMKGHSHVYWYRQLPEEGLKFMVYLQKENIIDESGMPKERFSAEFPKEGPSILRIQQVVRGDSAAYFCASSPPLVEQETQYFGPGTRLLVL.

This rearrangement joins TRBV28 to TRBJ2-3, with D perhaps TRBD2 (6 bases). The V gene's germline CDR1 is MDHEN and CDR2 SYDVKM. The CDR3 consists of 14 residues. The germline V and J ends were trimmed by 2 bases and 4 bases, with 10 bases remaining between them. The DNA for the CDR3 is TGTGCCAGCAGTTTAGATAGCGGCCCAGATACGCAGTATTTT. Protein sequence: CASSLDSGPDTQYF.

This clone was observed a single time. The genes are TRBV6-5 and TRBJ2-2, with 10 bases that match TRBD1. Looked up from germline, CDR1 is MNHEY and CDR2 is SVGAGI. CDR3 length equals 15 residues. V shed 5 bases, J shed 4 bases, and the junction held 4 bases outside the gene matches. CDR3 coding DNA: TGTGCCAGCAGTCTCCGGACAGGGGGCACCGGGGAGCTGTTTTTT. This sequence encodes CASSLRTGGTGELFF.

This chain connects TRBV5-1 to TRBJ1-2, with 10 bases matching TRBD1. The junction had 5 bases not matched to a gene; V was cut back by 7 bases and J by 8 bases. CDR3 size: 12 residues. Germline V gene lookup returns CDR1 SGHRS and CDR2 YFSETQ. CDR3 loop: CASGTGDGGYTF. The CDR3 DNA reads as TGCGCCAGCGGGACAGGGGATGGAGGCTACACCTTC.

The V call is TRBV10-2, the J call TRBJ2-6, with D perhaps being TRBD1 or TRBD2 (6 bases each). Germline values: CDR1 WSHSY, CDR2 SAAADI. Trimming stripped 4 bases from V and 0 bases from J, with 10 bases between. The CDR3 sequence is 16 residues long. CDR3 in DNA: TGCGCCAGCAGTGGGAGGGGGGTCTCTGGGGCCAACGTCCTGACTTTC. Residues: CASSGRGVSGANVLTF.

V is TRBV27 and J is TRBJ2-3; 10 bases agree with TRBD1. Germline V gene sequence: CDR1 MNHEY, CDR2 SMNVEV (reference sequence). The CDR3 consists of 16 residues. Trimming at V came to 2 bases and at J to 3 bases, leaving 5 bases not matched to a gene. CDR3: CASSLGRQGATDTQYF. The CDR3 DNA follows: TGTGCCAGCAGTTTAGGAAGACAGGGGGCTACAGATACGCAGTATTTT.

This clone was detected only a few times. The gene calls are TRBV2 and TRBJ2-7, with TRBD2 matching 10 bases. V lost 8 bases and J lost 0; bases outside the gene matches: 1. From germline, CDR1 is SNHLY and CDR2 FYNNEI. The CDR3 consists of 13 residues. DNA for the CDR3: TGTGCCAGCCGGACTAGCGGCTCCTACGAGCAGTACTTC. It yields the protein CASRTSGSYEQYF. Full variable domain (remainder filled in from reference TRBV2 and TRBJ2-7): EPEVTQTPSHQVTQMGQEVILRCVPISNHLYFYWYRQILGQKVEFLVSFYNNEISEKSEIFDDQFSVERPDGSNFTLKIRSTKLEDSAMYFCASRTSGSYEQYFGPGTRLTVT.

The chain uses TRBV19 and TRBJ2-2; 7 nucleotides agree with TRBD1. J gave up 7 bases and V 7 bases, and 9 bases lay outside the gene matches. This CDR3 has 14 residues. Germline CDR1 reads LNHDA; CDR2 reads SQIVND (reference sequence). CDR3 amino acids: CASTVRGKCGELFF. CDR3 coding DNA: TGTGCCAGTACTGTCAGGGGGAAGTGCGGGGAGCTGTTTTTT.

The V and J genes are TRBV5-6 and TRBJ2-3, with D tentatively TRBD1 (8 bases). Germline values: CDR1 SGHDT, CDR2 YYEEEE. Trimming shortened V by 2 bases and J by 6 bases, and 19 bases separated the two germline ends. CDR3 size: 16 residues. The CDR3 here is CASSFPTNRGGDTQYF. The CDR3 nucleotides read TGTGCCAGCAGCTTTCCTACAAACAGGGGGGGCGATACGCAGTATTTT.

The chain joins TRBV20-1 to TRBJ2-7, with D unclear. CDR1 and CDR2 (germline): DFQATT, SNEGSKA (reference sequence). CDR3 size: 10 residues. V was cut by 0 bases and J by 6 bases, with 3 bases left in between. The chain's CDR3 is CSAREVEQYF. The CDR3 nucleotides are TGCAGTGCTAGAGAGGTCGAGCAGTACTTC.

The rearrangement uses TRBV5-4 and TRBJ2-1, with a weak D call TRBD1 (5 bases). V dropped 4 bases and J dropped 0 bases, with 23 bases sitting between them. The germline gives CDR1 SGHNT, CDR2 YYREEE (reference sequence). This CDR3 spans 19 amino acids. CDR3 bases: TGTGCCAGCAGCCCGAGGACAAGGGTGAGCCCTAGCTCCTACAATGAGCAGTTCTTC. It specifies CASSPRTRVSPSSYNEQFF.

The chain joins TRBV6-1 to TRBJ2-5, with D possibly TRBD2 on 6 matching bases. V shed 4 bases and J shed 3 bases, with 15 bases lying between them. The CDR3 extends over 15 amino acids. Germline CDR1 and CDR2: MNHNS and SASEGT. CDR3 protein: CASSGGSGGEETQYF. Here the CDR3 DNA reads TGTGCCAGCAGTGGTGGAAGCGGCGGGGAAGAGACCCAGTACTTC.

This clone was seen just once. The genes are TRBV27 and TRBJ2-7; no firm D call. This CDR3 is 12 amino acids long. Germline V CDR1 and CDR2: MNHEY, SMNVEV (reference sequence). Trimming pared 3 bases from V and 0 bases from J, leaving 3 bases between. Written as DNA, the CDR3 is TGTGCCAGCAGTTTGCCCTCCTACGAGCAGTACTTC. Residues: CASSLPSYEQYF.

V gene TRBV5-4 combines with J gene TRBJ2-7, with TRBD2 identical over 8 bases. V lost 0 bases to trimming and J lost 3 bases; unmatched junction nucleotides: 8. The CDR3 extends over 16 amino acids. Germline CDR1 reads SGHNT; CDR2 reads YYREEE (reference sequence). The CDR3 nucleotides are TGTGCCAGCAGCTTGGCCGAGGCGGGAGGTCGCTACGAGCAGTACTTC. Its translation: CASSLAEAGGRYEQYF.

The chain uses TRBV5-6 and TRBJ2-3; D is undetermined. V shed 1 base and J shed 0 bases, with 18 bases lying between them. The germline V gene encodes CDR1 SGHDT and CDR2 YYEEEE. The CDR3 loop spans 18 amino acids. The CDR3 region is CASSLPYWPEDSTDTQYF. CDR3 in DNA: TGTGCCAGCAGCTTGCCCTATTGGCCGGAAGATAGCACAGATACGCAGTATTTT.